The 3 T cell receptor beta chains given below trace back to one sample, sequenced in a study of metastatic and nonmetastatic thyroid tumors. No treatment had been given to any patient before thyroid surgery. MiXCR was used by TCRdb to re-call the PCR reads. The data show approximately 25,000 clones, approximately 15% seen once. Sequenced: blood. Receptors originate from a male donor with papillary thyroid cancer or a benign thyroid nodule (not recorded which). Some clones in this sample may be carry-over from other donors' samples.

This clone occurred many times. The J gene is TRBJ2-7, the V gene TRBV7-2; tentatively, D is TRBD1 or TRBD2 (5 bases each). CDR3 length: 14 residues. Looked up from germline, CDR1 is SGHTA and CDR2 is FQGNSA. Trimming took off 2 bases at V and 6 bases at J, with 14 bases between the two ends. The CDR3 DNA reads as TGTGCCAGCAGCTTATCCGGTCGGGACGGCGAGCAGTACTTC. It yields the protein CASSLSGRDGEQYF.

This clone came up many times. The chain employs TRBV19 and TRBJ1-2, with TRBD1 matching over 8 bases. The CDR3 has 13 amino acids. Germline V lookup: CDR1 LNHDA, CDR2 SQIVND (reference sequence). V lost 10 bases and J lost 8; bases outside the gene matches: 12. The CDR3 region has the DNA TGTGCCACAAAATCACAGGGGGTCACAGGCTACACCTTC. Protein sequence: CATKSQGVTGYTF.

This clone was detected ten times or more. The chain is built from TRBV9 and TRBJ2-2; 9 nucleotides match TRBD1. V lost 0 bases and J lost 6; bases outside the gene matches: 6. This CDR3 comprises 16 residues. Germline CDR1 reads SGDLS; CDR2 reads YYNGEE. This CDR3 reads CASSVVTGGFAGELFF. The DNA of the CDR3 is TGTGCCAGCAGCGTAGTTACAGGGGGCTTCGCCGGGGAGCTGTTTTTT.